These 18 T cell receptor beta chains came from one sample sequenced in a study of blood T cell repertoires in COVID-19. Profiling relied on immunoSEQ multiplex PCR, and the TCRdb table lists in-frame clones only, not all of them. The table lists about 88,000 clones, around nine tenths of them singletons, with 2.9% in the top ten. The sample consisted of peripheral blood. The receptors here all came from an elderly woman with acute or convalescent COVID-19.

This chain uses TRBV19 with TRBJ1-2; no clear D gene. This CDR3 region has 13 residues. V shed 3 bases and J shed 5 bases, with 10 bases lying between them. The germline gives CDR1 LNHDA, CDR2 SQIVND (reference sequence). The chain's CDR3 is CASSMGSGYGYTF. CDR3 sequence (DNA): TGTGCCAGTAGTATGGGTTCGGGGTATGGCTACACCTTC.

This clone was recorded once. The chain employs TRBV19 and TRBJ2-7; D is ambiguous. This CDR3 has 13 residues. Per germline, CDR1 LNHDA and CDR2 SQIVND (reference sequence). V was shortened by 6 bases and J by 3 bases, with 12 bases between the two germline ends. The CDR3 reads CASRNIDNYEQYF. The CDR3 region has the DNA TGTGCCAGTAGGAACATCGACAACTACGAGCAGTACTTC.

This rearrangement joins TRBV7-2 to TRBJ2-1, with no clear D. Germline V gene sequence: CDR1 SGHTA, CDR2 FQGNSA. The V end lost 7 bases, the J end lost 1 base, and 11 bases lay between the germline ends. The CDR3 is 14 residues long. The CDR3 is CASTPDKSYNEQFF. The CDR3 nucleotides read TGTGCCAGCACCCCAGACAAATCCTACAATGAGCAGTTCTTC. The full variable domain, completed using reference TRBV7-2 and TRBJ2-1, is GAGVSQSPSNKVTEKGKDVELRCDPISGHTALYWYRQSLGQGLEFLIYFQGNSAPDKSGLPSDRFSAERTGGSVSTLTIQRTQQEDSAVYLCASTPDKSYNEQFFGPGTRLTVL.

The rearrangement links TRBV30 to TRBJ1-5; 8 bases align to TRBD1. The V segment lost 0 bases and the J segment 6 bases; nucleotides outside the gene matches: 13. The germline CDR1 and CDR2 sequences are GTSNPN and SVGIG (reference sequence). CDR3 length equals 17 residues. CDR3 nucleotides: TGTGCCTGGAGTGTAAGAACAGGGGGAGTTAGAGCTCAGCCCCAGCATTTT. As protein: CAWSVRTGGVRAQPQHF.

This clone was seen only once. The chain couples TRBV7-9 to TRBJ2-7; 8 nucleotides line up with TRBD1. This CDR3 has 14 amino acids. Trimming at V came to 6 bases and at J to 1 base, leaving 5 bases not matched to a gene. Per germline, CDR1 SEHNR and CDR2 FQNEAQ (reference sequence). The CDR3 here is CASRSTGVSYEQYF. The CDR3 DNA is TGTGCCAGCAGGTCGACAGGGGTATCCTACGAGCAGTACTTC. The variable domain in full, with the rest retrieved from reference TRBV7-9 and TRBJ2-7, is DTGVSQNPRHKITKRGQNVTFRCDPISEHNRLYWYRQTLGQGPEFLTYFQNEAQLEKSRLLSDRFSAERPKGSFSTLEIQRTEQGDSAMYLCASRSTGVSYEQYFGPGTRLTVT.

The CDR3 is CASSLLGTVLQYYGYTF. CDR3 nucleotides: TGTGCCAGCAGTTTATTGGGCACAGTGCTACAATACTATGGCTACACCTTC. The chain couples TRBV28 to TRBJ1-2, with D hard to call. Germline CDR1 and CDR2: MDHEN and SYDVKM. Deletions cut 1 base from V and 3 bases from J, with 18 bases between. The CDR3 runs 17 residues.

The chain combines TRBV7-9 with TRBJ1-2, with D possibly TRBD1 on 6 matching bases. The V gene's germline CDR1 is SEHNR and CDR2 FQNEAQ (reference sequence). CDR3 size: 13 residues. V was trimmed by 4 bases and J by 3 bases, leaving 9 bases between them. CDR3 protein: CASSSDSYYGYTF. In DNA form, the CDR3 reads TGTGCCAGCAGCTCGGACAGCTACTATGGCTACACCTTC. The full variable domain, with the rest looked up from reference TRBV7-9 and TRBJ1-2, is DTGVSQNPRHKITKRGQNVTFRCDPISEHNRLYWYRQTLGQGPEFLTYFQNEAQLEKSRLLSDRFSAERPKGSFSTLEIQRTEQGDSAMYLCASSSDSYYGYTFGSGTRLTVV.

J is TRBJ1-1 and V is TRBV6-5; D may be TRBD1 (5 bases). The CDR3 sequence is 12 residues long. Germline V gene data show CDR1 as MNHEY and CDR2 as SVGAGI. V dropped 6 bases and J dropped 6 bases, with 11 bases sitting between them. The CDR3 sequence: CASRETASEAFF. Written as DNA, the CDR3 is TGTGCCAGCAGGGAGACAGCATCTGAAGCTTTCTTT.

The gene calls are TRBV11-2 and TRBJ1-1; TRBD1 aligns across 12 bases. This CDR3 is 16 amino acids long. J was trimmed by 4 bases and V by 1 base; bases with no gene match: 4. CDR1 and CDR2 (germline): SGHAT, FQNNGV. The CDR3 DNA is TGTGCCAGCAGCTTAGCAGGGACAGGGGGCGTCACTGAAGCTTTCTTT. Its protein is CASSLAGTGGVTEAFF.

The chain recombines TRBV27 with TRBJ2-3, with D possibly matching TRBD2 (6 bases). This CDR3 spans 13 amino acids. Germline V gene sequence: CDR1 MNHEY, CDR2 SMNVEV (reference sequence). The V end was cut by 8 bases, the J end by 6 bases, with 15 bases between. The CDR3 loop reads CASSRRESDTQYF. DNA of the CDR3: TGTGCCAGCTCCCGGAGGGAATCGGATACGCAGTATTTT.

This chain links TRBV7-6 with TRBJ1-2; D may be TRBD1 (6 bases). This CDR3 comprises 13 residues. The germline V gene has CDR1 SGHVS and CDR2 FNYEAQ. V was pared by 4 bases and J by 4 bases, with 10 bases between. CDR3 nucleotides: TGTGCCAGCAGCTCCGTACAGGGCTATGGCTACACCTTC. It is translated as CASSSVQGYGYTF.

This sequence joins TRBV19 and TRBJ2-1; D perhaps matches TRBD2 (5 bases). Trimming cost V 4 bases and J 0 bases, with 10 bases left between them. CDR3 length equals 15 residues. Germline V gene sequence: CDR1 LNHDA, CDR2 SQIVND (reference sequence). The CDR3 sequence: CASSRTLSSYNEQFF. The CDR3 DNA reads TGTGCCAGTAGTAGGACTCTGAGCTCCTACAATGAGCAGTTCTTC.

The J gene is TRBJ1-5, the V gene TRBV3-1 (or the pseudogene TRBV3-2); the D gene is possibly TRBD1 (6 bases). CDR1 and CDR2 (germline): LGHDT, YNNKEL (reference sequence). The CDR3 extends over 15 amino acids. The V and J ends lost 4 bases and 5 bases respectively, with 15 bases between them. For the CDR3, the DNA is TGTGCCAGCAGCCCCTGTTCGACAGGATATCAGCCCCAGCATTTT. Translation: CASSPCSTGYQPQHF.

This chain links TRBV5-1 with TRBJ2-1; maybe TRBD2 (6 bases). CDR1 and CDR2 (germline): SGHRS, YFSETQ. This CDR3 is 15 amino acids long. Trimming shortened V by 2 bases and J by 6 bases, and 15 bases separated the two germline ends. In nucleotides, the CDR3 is TGCGCCAGCAGCTTTGACGGGGGTGGCGGCAATGAGCAGTTCTTC. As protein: CASSFDGGGGNEQFF.

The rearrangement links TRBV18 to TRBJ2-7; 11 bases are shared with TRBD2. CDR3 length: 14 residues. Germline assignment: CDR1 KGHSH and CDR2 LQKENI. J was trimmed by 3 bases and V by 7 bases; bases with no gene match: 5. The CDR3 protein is CASLLGTSGYEQYF. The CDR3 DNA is TGTGCCAGCTTACTGGGGACTAGCGGCTACGAGCAGTACTTC.

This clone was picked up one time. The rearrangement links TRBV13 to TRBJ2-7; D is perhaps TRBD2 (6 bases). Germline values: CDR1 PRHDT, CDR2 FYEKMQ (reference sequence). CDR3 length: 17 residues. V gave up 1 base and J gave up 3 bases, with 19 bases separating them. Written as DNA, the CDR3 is TGTGCCAGCAGCTTAGTTCCTGGCGGGACCGGGTACTACGAGCAGTACTTC. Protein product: CASSLVPGGTGYYEQYF.

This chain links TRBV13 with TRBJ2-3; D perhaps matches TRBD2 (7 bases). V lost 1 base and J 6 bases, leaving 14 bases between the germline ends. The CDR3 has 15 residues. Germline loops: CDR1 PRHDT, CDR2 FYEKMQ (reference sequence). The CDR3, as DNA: TGTGCCAGCAGCTTAGTGGGGGGGCCGGTTGATACGCAGTATTTT. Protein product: CASSLVGGPVDTQYF.

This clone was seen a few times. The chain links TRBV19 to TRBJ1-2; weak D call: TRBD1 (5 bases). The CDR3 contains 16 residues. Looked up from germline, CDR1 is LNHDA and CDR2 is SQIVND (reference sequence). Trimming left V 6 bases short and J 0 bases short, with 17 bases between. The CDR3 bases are TGTGCCAGTAGCTCGGGCGGGGCTAAAGCTAACTATGGCTACACCTTC. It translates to CASSSGGAKANYGYTF.